This passage covers 2 T cell receptor beta chains from one sample sequenced in a study of blood T cell repertoires in COVID-19. Some clones are missing from TCRdb's copy, which holds only in-frame ones; the method was immunoSEQ multiplex PCR. In the table there are 130,000 to 150,000 clones, about 87% of which are singletons. The specimen sequenced was peripheral blood. The receptors were gathered from a man aged 50-60 years who had recovered from COVID-19.

The rearrangement uses TRBV5-8 and TRBJ2-1; 9 nucleotides line up with TRBD1. Germline CDR1 and CDR2: SGHTS and YDEGEE. J gave up 8 bases and V 4 bases, and 10 bases lay outside the gene matches. The CDR3 consists of 15 residues. The CDR3 reads CASSTGQGFGDEQFF. CDR3 nucleotide sequence: TGTGCCAGCAGCACGGGACAGGGTTTTGGCGATGAGCAGTTCTTC.

The rearrangement uses TRBV27 and TRBJ1-6, with 8 bases aligning to TRBD1. V lost 5 bases to trimming and J lost 7 bases; unmatched junction nucleotides: 16. The CDR3 is 18 amino acids. The germline CDR1 and CDR2 sequences are MNHEY and SMNVEV (reference sequence). CDR3 protein: CASSRKAPGQEVNSPLHF. DNA of the CDR3: TGTGCCAGCAGTCGAAAAGCTCCGGGACAGGAGGTGAATTCACCCCTCCACTTT.